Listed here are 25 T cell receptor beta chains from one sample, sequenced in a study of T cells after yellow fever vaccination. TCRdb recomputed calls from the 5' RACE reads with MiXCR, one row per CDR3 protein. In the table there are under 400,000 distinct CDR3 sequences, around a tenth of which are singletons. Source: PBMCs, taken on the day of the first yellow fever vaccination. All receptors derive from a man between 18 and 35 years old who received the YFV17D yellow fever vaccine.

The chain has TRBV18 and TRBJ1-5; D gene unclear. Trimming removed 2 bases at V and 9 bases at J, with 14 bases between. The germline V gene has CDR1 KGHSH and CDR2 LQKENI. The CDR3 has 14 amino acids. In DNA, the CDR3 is TGTGCCAGCTCACCAACTCCGGGTGTTGGGCCCCAGCATTTT. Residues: CASSPTPGVGPQHF.

The CDR3 sequence: CASSATGSSYEQYV. The DNA of the CDR3 is TGTGCCAGCAGCGCGACGGGGAGCTCCTACGAGCAGTACGTC. V and J are TRBV27 and TRBJ2-7; D is perhaps TRBD2 (5 bases). V was trimmed by 6 bases and J by 0 bases, leaving 12 bases between them. From germline, CDR1 is MNHEY and CDR2 SMNVEV (reference sequence). The CDR3 has 14 amino acids.

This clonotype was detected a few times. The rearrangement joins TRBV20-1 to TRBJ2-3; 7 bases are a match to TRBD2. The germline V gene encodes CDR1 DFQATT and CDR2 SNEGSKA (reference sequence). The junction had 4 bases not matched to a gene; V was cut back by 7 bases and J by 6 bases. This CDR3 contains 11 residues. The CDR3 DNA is TGCAGTGAGAGCGGGGAGGATACGCAGTATTTT. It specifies CSESGEDTQYF.

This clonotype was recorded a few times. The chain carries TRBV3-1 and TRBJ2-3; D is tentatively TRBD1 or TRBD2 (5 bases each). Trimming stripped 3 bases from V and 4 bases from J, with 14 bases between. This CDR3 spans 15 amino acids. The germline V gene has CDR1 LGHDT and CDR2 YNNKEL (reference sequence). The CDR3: CASSHRAGTPDTQYF. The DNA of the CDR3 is TGTGCCAGCAGCCATCGGGCAGGGACCCCAGATACGCAGTATTTT.

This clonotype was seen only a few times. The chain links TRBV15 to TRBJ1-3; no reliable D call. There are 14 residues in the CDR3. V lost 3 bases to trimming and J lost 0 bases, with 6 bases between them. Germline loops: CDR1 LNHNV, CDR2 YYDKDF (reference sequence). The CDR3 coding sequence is TGTGCCACCAGCAGCGTATTCTCTGGAAACACCATATATTTT. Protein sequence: CATSSVFSGNTIYF.

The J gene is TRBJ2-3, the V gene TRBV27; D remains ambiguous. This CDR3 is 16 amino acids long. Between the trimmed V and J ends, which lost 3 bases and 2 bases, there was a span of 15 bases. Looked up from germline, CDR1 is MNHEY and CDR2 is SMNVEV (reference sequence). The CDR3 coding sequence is TGTGCCAGCAGTTTCCTGGGAAAATCGTTCACAGATACGCAGTATTTT. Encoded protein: CASSFLGKSFTDTQYF.

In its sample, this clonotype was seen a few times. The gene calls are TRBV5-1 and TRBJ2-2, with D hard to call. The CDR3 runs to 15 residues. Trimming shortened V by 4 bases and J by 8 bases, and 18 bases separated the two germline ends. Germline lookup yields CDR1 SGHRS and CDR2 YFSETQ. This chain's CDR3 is CASSLRSLASGELFF. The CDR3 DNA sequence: TGCGCCAGCAGCCTTCGATCGCTGGCTAGTGGGGAGCTGTTTTTT.

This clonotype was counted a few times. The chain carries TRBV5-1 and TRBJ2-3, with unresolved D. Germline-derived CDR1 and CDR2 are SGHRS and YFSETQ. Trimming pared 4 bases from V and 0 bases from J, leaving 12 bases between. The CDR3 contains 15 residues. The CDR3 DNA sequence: TGCGCCAGCAGCGTAAATGGACCTAGCACAGATACGCAGTATTTT. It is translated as CASSVNGPSTDTQYF. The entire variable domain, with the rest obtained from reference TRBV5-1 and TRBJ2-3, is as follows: KAGVTQTPRYLIKTRGQQVTLSCSPISGHRSVSWYQQTPGQGLQFLFEYFSETQRNKGNFPGRFSGRQFSNSRSEMNVSTLELGDSALYLCASSVNGPSTDTQYFGPGTRLTVL.

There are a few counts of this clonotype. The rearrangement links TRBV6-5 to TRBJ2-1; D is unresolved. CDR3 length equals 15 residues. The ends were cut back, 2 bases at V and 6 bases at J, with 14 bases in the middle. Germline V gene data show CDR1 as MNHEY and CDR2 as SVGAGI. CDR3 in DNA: TGTGCCAGCAGTTACCGTGGTTCGGCCGCCAATGAGCAGTTCTTC. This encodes CASSYRGSAANEQFF.

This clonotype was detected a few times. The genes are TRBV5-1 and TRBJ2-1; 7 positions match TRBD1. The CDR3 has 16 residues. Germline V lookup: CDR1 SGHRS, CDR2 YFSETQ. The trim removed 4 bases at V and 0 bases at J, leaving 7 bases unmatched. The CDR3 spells CASSGTASLSYNEQFF. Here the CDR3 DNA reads TGCGCCAGCAGCGGGACAGCTTCACTCTCCTACAATGAGCAGTTCTTC.

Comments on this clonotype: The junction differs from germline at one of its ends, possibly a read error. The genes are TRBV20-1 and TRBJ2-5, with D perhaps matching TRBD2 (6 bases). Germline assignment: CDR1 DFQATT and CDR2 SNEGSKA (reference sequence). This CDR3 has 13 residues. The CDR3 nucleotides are TGCAGTGCTAGGGCAACCAGCCGGGAGACCCTGTACTTC. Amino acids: CSARATSRETLYF.

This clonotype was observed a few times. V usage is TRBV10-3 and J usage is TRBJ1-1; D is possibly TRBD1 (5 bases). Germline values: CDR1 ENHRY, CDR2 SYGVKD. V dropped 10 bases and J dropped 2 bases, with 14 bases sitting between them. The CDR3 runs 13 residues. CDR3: CATFWGENTEAFF. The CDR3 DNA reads TGTGCCACCTTCTGGGGGGAAAACACTGAAGCTTTCTTT.

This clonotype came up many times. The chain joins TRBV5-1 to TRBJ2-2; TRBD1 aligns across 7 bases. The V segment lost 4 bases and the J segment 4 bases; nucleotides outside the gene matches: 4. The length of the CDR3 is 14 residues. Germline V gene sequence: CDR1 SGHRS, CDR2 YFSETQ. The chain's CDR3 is CASSPQGPTGELFF. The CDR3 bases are TGCGCCAGCAGCCCACAGGGGCCCACCGGGGAGCTGTTTTTT.

The CDR3 bases are TGTGCCAGCAGCTCGGACAGGGGGCTGGGGAACACTGAAGCTTTCTTT. This translates into CASSSDRGLGNTEAFF. This chain uses TRBV9 with TRBJ1-1; 11 bases agree with TRBD1. J gave up 1 base and V 4 bases, and 6 bases lay outside the gene matches. The CDR3 runs to 16 residues. Per the germline V gene, CDR1 is SGDLS and CDR2 is YYNGEE.

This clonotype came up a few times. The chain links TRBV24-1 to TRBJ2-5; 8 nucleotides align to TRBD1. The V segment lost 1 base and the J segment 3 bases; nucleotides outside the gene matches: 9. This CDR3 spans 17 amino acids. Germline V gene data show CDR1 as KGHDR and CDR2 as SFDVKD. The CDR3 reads CATSDFPGQGWEETQYF. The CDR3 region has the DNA TGTGCCACCAGTGATTTCCCCGGACAGGGATGGGAAGAGACCCAGTACTTC.

CDR3 DNA sequence: TGTGCCCTACGCACCGGGGAGCTGTTTTTT. Its protein is CALRTGELFF. The gene calls are TRBV28 and TRBJ2-2, with no clear D. Germline CDR1 MDHEN, CDR2 SYDVKM. V was pared by 11 bases and J by 4 bases, with 5 bases between. This CDR3 comprises 10 residues.

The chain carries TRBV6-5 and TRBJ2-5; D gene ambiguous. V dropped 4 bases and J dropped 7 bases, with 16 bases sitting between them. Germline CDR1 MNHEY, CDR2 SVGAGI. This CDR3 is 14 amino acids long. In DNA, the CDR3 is TGTGCCAGCAGTTTCTCCGCCGGTCCGGGGACCCAGTACTTC. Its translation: CASSFSAGPGTQYF.

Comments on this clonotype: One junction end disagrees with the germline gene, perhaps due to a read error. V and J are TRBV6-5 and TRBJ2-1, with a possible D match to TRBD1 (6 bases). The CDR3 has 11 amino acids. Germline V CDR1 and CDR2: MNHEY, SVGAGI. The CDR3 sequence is CASSWDKEQFF. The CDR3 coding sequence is TGTGCCAGCAGTTGGGACAAAGAGCAGTTCTTC.

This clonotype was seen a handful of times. CDR3 region: CASRRTDSGNTIYF. The CDR3, as DNA: TGTGCCAGCAGACGGACGGACTCTGGAAACACCATATATTTT. The chain recombines TRBV7-9 with TRBJ1-3; D is unclear. V dropped 6 bases and J dropped 0 bases, with 9 bases sitting between them. The CDR3 covers 14 residues. CDR1 is SEHNR and CDR2 is FQNEAQ in the germline V gene (reference sequence).

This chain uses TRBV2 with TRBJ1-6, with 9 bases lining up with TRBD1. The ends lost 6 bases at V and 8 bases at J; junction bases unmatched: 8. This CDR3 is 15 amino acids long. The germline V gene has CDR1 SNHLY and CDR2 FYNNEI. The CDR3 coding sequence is TGTGCCAGCAGGCTACAGGGGGCGTCATATTCACCCCTCCACTTT. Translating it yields CASRLQGASYSPLHF.

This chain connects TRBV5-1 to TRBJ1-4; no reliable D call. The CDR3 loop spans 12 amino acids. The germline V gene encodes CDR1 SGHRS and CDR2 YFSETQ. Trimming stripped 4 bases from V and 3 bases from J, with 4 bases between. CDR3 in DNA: TGCGCCAGCAGCCCCCCTAATGAAAAACTGTTTTTT. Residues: CASSPPNEKLFF.

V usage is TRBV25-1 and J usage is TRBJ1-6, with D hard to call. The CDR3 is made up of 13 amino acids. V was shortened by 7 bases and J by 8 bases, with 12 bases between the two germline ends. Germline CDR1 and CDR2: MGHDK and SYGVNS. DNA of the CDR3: TGTGCCAGCACCTCCGTCGGGGATTCACCCCTCCACTTT. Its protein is CASTSVGDSPLHF.

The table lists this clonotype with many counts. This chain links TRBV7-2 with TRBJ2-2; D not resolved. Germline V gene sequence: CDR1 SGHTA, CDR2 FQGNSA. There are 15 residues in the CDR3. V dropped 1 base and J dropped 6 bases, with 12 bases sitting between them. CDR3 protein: CASSLVGYRAGELFF. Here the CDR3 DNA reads TGTGCCAGCAGCTTAGTGGGGTATAGGGCCGGGGAGCTGTTTTTT.

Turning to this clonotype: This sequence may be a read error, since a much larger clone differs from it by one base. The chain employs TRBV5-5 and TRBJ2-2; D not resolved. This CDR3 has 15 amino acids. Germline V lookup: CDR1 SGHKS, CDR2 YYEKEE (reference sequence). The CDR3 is CGSSNDPANTGELFF. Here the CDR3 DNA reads TGTGGCAGCAGCAACGACCCGGCGAACACCGGGGAGCTGTTTTTT.

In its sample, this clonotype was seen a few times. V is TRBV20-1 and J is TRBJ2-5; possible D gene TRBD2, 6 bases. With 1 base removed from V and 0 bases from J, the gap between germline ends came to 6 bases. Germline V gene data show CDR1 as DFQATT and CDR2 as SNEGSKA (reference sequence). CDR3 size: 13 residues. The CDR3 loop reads CSARGGNQETQYF. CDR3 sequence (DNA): TGCAGTGCTAGAGGCGGGAACCAAGAGACCCAGTACTTC.